A few counts support the clone carrying this T cell receptor beta chain. Its antigen is unknown. This record comes from a study of CD8 T cells in ankylosing spondylitis. Study-wide results and caveats: As reported, disease-linked clones showed significant enrichment in matched ankylosing spondylitis synovial fluid. Clones linked to disease, bearing a CD8+ phenotype, were relatively rare in peripheral blood. Within ankylosing spondylitis blood, a TCR beta motif made up of several highly homologous variants appeared to be characteristic.

Generation of TCR beta libraries employed quantitative 5'-RACE incorporating molecular barcodes. A single record per CDR3 protein comes from TCRdb applying MiXCR to the 5' RACE reads. The table has approximately 550,000 distinct CDR3 sequences, more than 9.5% seen once. Germline CDR1 SEHNR, CDR2 FQNEAQ (reference sequence). CDR3 size: 15 residues. The V end was cut by 5 bases, the J end by 8 bases, with 19 bases between. The TCR sequence derives from a male donor with ankylosing spondylitis. V usage is TRBV7-9 and J usage is TRBJ2-1; D gene unclear. The sample consisted of blood, either unsorted or a sorted T cell fraction (not recorded which). The CDR3 bases are TGTGCCAGCAGCGGATACAAGGGTTTTCACGATGAGCAGTTCTTC. Its translation: CASSGYKGFHDEQFF.